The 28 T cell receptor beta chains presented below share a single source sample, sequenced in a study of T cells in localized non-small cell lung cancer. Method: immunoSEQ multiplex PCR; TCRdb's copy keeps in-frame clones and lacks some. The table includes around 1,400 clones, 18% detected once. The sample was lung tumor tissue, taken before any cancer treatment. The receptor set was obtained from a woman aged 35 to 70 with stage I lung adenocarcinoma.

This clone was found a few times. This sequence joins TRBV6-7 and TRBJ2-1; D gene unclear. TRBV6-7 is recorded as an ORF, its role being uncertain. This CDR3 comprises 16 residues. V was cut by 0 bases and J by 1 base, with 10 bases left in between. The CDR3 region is CASSYSIPGSYNEQFF. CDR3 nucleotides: TGTGCCAGCAGTTACTCGATTCCAGGATCCTACAATGAGCAGTTCTTC.

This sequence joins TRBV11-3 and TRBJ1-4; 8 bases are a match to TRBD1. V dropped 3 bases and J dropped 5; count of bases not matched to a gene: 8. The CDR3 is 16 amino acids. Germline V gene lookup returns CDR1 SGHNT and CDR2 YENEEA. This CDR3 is CASSFGGQGKNEKLFF. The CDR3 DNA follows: TGTGCCAGCAGCTTCGGAGGACAGGGAAAGAATGAAAAACTGTTTTTT.

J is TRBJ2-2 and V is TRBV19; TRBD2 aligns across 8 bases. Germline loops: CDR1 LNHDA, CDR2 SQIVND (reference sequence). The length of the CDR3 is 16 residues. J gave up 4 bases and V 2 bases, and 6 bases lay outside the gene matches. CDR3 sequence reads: CASSIPGLVFTGELFF. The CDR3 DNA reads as TGTGCCAGTAGTATACCGGGACTAGTCTTCACCGGGGAGCTGTTTTTT.

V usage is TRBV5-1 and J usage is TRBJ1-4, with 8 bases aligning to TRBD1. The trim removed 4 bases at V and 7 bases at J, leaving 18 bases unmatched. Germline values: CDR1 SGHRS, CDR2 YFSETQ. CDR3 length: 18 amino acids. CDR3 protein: CASSHQRQGARVREKLFF. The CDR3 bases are TGCGCCAGCAGCCACCAGCGCCAGGGGGCTCGAGTTCGTGAAAAACTGTTTTTT.

The CDR3 reads CASKRQSSTDTQYF. The CDR3 bases are TGTGCCAGTAAACGCCAGTCTAGCACAGATACGCAGTATTTT. This chain connects TRBV19 to TRBJ2-3; no clear D. Germline CDR1 and CDR2: LNHDA and SQIVND (reference sequence). V was clipped by 7 bases and J by 0 bases, with 11 bases between them. The CDR3 loop spans 14 amino acids.

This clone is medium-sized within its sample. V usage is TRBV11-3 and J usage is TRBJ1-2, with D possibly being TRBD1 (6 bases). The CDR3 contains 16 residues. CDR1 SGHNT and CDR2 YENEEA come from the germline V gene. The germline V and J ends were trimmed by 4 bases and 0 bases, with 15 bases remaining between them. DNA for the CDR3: TGTGCCAGCAGCTCCACACAGGGAAGGCCTAACTATGGCTACACCTTC. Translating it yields CASSSTQGRPNYGYTF.

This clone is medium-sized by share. The CDR3 coding sequence is TGTGCCAGCATACCGAGGGGGCGAATGACGATTTATGGCTACACCTTC. Amino acid sequence: CASIPRGRMTIYGYTF. This sequence joins TRBV11-3 and TRBJ1-2, with 7 bases fitting TRBD1. The CDR3 contains 16 residues. Trimming removed 7 bases from V and 5 bases from J; junction bases left unmatched: 16. Germline-derived CDR1 and CDR2 are SGHNT and YENEEA. Supplemented by reference TRBV11-3 and TRBJ1-2, the full variable domain reads EAGVVQSPRYKIIEKKQPVAFWCNPISGHNTLYWYLQNLGQGPELLIRYENEEAVDDSQLPKDRFSAERLKGVDSTLKIQPAELGDSAVYLCASIPRGRMTIYGYTFGSGTRLTVV.

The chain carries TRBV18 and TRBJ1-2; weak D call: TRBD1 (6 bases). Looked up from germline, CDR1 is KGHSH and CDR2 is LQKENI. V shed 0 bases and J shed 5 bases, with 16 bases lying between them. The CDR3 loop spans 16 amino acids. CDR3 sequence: CASSPPSRGSSYGYTF. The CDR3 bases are TGTGCCAGCTCACCACCGAGTAGGGGGTCTAGTTATGGCTACACCTTC.

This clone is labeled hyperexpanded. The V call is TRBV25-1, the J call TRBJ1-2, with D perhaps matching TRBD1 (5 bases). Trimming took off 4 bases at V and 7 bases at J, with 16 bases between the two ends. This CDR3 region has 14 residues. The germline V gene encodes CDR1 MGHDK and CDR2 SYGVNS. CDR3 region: CASSAASAGIGYTF. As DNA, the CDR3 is TGTGCCAGCAGTGCCGCCTCAGCAGGGATTGGCTACACCTTC.

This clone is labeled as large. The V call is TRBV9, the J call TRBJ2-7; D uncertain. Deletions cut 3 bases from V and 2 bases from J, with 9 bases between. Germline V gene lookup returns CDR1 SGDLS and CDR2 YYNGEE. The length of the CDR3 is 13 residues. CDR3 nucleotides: TGTGCCAGCAGCGGACACGCCGCCTACGAGCAGTACTTC. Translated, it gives CASSGHAAYEQYF.

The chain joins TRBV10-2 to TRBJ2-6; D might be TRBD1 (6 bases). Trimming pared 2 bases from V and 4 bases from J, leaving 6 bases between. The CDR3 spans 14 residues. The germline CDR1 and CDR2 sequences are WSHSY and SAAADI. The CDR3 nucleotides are TGCGCCAGCAGTGAGGGACAGGGGGCCAACGTCCTGACTTTC. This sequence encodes CASSEGQGANVLTF.

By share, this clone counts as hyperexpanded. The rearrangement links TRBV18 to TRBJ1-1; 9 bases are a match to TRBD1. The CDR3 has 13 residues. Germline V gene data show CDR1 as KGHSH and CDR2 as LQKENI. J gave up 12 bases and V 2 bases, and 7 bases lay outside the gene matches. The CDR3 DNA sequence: TGTGCCAGCTCACCAAGTCGGGACAGGGCCCCTTTCTTT. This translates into CASSPSRDRAPFF. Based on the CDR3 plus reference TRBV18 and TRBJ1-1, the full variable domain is NAGVMQNPRHLVRRRGQEARLRCSPMKGHSHVYWYRQLPEEGLKFMVYLQKENIIDESGMPKERFSAEFPKEGPSILRIQQVVRGDSAAYFCASSPSRDRAPFFGQGTRLTVV.

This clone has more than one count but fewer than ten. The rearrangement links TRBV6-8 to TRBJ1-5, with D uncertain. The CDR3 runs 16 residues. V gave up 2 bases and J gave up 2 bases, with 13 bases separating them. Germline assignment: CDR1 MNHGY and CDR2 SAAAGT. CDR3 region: CASSYRSTWGNQPQHF. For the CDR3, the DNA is TGTGCCAGCAGTTACCGGTCGACTTGGGGCAATCAGCCCCAGCATTTT.

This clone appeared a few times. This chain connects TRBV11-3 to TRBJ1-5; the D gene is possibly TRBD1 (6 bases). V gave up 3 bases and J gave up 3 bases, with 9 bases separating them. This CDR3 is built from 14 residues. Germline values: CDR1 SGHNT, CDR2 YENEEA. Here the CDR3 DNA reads TGTGCCAGCAGCTTGGGGGGCTTCAATCAGCCCCAGCATTTT. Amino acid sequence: CASSLGGFNQPQHF.

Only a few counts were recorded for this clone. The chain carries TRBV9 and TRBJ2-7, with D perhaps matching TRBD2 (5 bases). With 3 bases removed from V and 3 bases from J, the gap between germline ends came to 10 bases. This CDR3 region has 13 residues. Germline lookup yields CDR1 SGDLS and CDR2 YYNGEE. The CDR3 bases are TGTGCCAGCAGCGCCGGGGTTGACTACGAGCAGTACTTC. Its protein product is CASSAGVDYEQYF.

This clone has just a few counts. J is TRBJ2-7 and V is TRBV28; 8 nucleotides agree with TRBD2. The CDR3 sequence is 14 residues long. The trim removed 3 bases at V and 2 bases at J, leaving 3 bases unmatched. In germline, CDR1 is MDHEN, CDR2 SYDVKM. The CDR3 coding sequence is TGTGCCAGCAGTTTCGGGGGGGGTACCTACGAGCAGTACTTC. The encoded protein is CASSFGGGTYEQYF.

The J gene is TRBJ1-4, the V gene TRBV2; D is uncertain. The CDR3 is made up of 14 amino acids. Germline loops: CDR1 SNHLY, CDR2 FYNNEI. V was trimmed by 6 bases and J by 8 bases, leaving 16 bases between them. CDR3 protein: CASRDRTGEEKLFF. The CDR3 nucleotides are TGTGCCAGCAGGGATCGGACCGGAGAGGAAAAACTGTTTTTT.

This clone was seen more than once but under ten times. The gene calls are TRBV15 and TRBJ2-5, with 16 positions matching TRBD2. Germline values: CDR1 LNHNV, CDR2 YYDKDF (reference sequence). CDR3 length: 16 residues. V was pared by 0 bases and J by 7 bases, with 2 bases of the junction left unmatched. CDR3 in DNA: TGTGCCACCAGCAGAGAAGGGACTAGCGGGGGGGGGACCCAGTACTTC. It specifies CATSREGTSGGGTQYF.

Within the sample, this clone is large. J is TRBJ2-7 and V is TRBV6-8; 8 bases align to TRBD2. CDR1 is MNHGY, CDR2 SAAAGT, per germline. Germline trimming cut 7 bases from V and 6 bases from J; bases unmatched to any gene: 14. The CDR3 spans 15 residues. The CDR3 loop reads CASTGDTAGDREQYF. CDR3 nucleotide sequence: TGTGCCAGCACGGGAGATACAGCGGGGGATCGCGAGCAGTACTTC.

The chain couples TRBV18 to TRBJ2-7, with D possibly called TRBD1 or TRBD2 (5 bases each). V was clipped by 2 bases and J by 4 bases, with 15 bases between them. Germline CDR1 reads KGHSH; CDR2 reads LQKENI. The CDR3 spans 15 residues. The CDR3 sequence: CASSPYKGEGYEQYF. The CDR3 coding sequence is TGTGCCAGCTCACCATATAAGGGTGAGGGGTACGAGCAGTACTTC.

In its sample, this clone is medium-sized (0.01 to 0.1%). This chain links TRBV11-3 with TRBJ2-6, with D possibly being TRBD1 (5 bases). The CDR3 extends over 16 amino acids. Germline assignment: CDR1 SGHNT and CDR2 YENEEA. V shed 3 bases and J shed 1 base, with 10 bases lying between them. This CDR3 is CASSLGLGSGANVLTF. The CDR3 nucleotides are TGTGCCAGCAGCTTGGGGCTGGGGTCTGGGGCCAACGTCCTGACTTTC.

The CDR3 DNA sequence: TGTGCCAGCAGTTTCGACAGGGGTTCGTACGAGCAGTACTTC. Amino acids: CASSFDRGSYEQYF. V gene TRBV27 combines with J gene TRBJ2-7; 8 bases are shared with TRBD1. V was clipped by 3 bases and J by 4 bases; unmatched bases: 5. The length of the CDR3 is 14 residues. Germline lookup yields CDR1 MNHEY and CDR2 SMNVEV (reference sequence).

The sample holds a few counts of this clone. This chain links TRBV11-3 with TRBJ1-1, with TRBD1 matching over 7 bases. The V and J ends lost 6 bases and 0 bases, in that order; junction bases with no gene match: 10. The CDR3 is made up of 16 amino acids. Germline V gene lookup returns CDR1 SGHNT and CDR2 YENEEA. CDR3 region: CASRVEGAGLNTEAFF. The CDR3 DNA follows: TGTGCCAGCAGGGTAGAGGGGGCCGGTCTGAACACTGAAGCTTTCTTT.

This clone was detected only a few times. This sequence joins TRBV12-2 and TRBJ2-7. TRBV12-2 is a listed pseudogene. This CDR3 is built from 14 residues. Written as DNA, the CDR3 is TGTGCAAGTCGCCTAATTAGGGGACGGGACGAGCAGTACTTC. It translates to CASRLIRGRDEQYF.

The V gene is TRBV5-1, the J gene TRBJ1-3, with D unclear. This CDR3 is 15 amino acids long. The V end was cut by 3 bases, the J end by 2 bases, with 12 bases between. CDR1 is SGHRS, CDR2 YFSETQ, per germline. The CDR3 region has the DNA TGCGCCAGCAGCTCTATACCTGACACTGGAAACACCATATATTTT. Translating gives CASSSIPDTGNTIYF.

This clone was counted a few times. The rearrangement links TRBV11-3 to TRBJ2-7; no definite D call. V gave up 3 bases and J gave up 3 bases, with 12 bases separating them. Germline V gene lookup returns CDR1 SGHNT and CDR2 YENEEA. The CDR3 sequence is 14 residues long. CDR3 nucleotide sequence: TGTGCCAGCAGCTTTCCCGACTGGCACTACGAGCAGTACTTC. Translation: CASSFPDWHYEQYF.

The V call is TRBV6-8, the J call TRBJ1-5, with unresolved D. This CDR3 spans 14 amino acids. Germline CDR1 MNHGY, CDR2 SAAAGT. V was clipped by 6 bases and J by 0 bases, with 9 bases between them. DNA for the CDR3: TGTGCCAGCAGCGCCCGGGATAGCAATCAGCCCCAGCATTTT. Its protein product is CASSARDSNQPQHF.

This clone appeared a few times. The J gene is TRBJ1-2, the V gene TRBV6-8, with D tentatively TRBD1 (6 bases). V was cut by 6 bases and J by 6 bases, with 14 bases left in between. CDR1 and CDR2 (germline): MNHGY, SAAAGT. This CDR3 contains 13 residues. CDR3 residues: CASRSSGEHGYTF. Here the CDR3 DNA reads TGTGCCAGCAGGTCCTCAGGGGAGCATGGCTACACCTTC.